These 11 T cell receptor beta chains share one sample of origin, sequenced in a study of CD8+CD57+ T cells in acquired aplastic anemia. Study-wide results and caveats: Both total CD4+ and CD8+ pools in patients were more diverse than CD8+CD57+ cells.

Their cognate antigens are unknown. Individuals selected for sequencing had exhibited CD8+CD57+ cell expansion on flow cytometry. TCR beta VDJ and CDR3 were profiled, and genomic DNA was the template. TCRdb reprocessed the reads with MiXCR, giving one entry per CDR3 protein. The sample lists roughly 17,000 distinct CDR3 sequences, over 35% seen once, with roughly 85% in the top ten. The source material was CD8+CD57+ T cells sorted from PBMCs. The subset is: bead-enriched CD8+CD57+ effector memory T cells from SAA patients. Receptors originate from a human donor with aplastic anemia.

The CDR3 region has the DNA TGTGCCAGCAGCTTGACAGGGGGCGAGCAGTACGTC. Translated, it gives CASSLTGGEQYV. J is TRBJ2-7 and V is TRBV7-9, with TRBD1 matching over 9 bases. The CDR3 runs 12 residues. The V segment lost 3 bases and the J segment 6 bases; nucleotides outside the gene matches: 0. CDR1 and CDR2 (germline): SEHNR, FQNEAQ (reference sequence).

This clonotype has a single count. A read error may explain this, as a much larger clone is one base away. No conserved phenylalanine or tryptophan is present at the end of the CDR3, so a read error is the likely explanation. V gene TRBV20-1 combines with J gene TRBJ2-1, with a tentative D call TRBD2 (6 bases). CDR1 is DFQATT, CDR2 SNEGSKA, per germline (reference sequence). Trimming took off 2 bases at V and 3 bases at J, with 8 bases between the two ends. CDR3 length equals 13 residues. The CDR3 region has the DNA TGCAGTGCTAGACTAGCGAACTACAATGAGCAGTTCTTA. As protein: CSARLANYNEQFL.

The sample holds one count of this clonotype. This chain links TRBV9 with TRBJ2-7; unclear D gene. The CDR3 length is 14 residues. V was trimmed by 4 bases and J by 0 bases, leaving 11 bases between them. Germline assignment: CDR1 SGDLS and CDR2 YYNGEE. CDR3 in amino acids: CASSPTLSSYEQYF. Here the CDR3 DNA reads TGTGCCAGCAGCCCCACACTGAGCTCCTACGAGCAGTACTTC.

This chain uses TRBV5-1 with TRBJ2-1; no reliable D call. Germline lookup yields CDR1 SGHRS and CDR2 YFSETQ. CDR3 length: 15 amino acids. The V end lost 4 bases, the J end lost 8 bases, and 19 bases lay between the germline ends. The CDR3 here is CASSVRPGQWDEQFF. DNA for the CDR3: TGCGCCAGCAGCGTGCGTCCGGGCCAATGGGATGAGCAGTTCTTC.

The chain is built from TRBV25-1 and TRBJ1-1; TRBD1 aligns across 7 bases. This CDR3 spans 14 amino acids. V lost 7 bases to trimming and J lost 1 base; unmatched junction nucleotides: 6. CDR1 and CDR2 (germline): MGHDK, SYGVNS. The CDR3 sequence is CASTRQGGNTEAFF. CDR3 nucleotides: TGTGCCAGCACCCGCCAGGGGGGGAACACTGAAGCTTTCTTT.

Worth noting for this clonotype: One end of the junction does not line up with germline, which may come from a read error. The chain has TRBV9 and TRBJ2-3; possible D gene TRBD2, 5 bases. CDR1 is SGDLS and CDR2 is YYNGEE in the germline V gene. CDR3 length: 14 residues. CDR3 residues: CAGSVAPGSDTQYF. The DNA of the CDR3 is TGTGCCGGCAGCGTAGCCCCGGGGTCAGATACGCAGTATTTT.

DNA of the CDR3: TGCAGCGTTGAAAAGGCGGGGATCTCGTACGAGCAGTACGTC. This sequence encodes CSVEKAGISYEQYV. The chain carries TRBV29-1 and TRBJ2-7; D possibly corresponds to TRBD2 (6 bases). Germline assignment: CDR1 SQVTM and CDR2 ANQGSEA. This CDR3 spans 14 amino acids. V lost 2 bases to trimming and J lost 4 bases, with 15 bases between them.

The rearrangement joins TRBV20-1 to TRBJ2-1; weak D call: TRBD2 (6 bases). This CDR3 region has 15 residues. The V end lost 3 bases, the J end lost 10 bases, and 22 bases lay between the germline ends. Looked up from germline, CDR1 is DFQATT and CDR2 is SNEGSKA (reference sequence). The CDR3 protein is CSASGGASAEIEQFF. The CDR3 DNA sequence: TGCAGTGCTAGTGGTGGGGCTAGCGCGGAGATCGAGCAGTTCTTC.

This clonotype was recorded once. The chain couples TRBV15 to TRBJ2-7, with 10 bases fitting TRBD1. V dropped 3 bases and J dropped 3; count of bases not matched to a gene: 11. CDR1 and CDR2 from the germline V gene are LNHNV and YYDKDF (reference sequence). The CDR3 runs 17 residues. The CDR3 region has the DNA TGTGCCACCAGCAGCTTGGCCGGGACAGGGGCCTTCTACGAGCAGTACTTC. It encodes CATSSLAGTGAFYEQYF.

This clonotype was picked up many times. The J gene is TRBJ2-1, the V gene TRBV9; possibly TRBD2 for D (8 bases). Germline V gives CDR1 SGDLS, CDR2 YYNGEE. V was shortened by 4 bases and J by 4 bases, with 21 bases between the two germline ends. The length of the CDR3 is 17 residues. The chain's CDR3 is CASSTEGAGGSYNEQFF. Written as DNA, the CDR3 is TGTGCCAGCAGCACCGAGGGGGCGGGGGGTTCATACAATGAGCAGTTCTTC.

The rearrangement joins TRBV24-1 to TRBJ2-1; TRBD1 might be the D (5 bases). The germline V gene encodes CDR1 KGHDR and CDR2 SFDVKD. This CDR3 comprises 15 residues. Trimming stripped 4 bases from V and 5 bases from J, with 14 bases between. The CDR3 loop reads CATSERDSPHNEQFF. In DNA form, the CDR3 reads TGTGCCACCAGTGAGAGAGACAGCCCTCACAATGAGCAGTTCTTC.